Each of the 22 T cell receptor beta chains below was sequenced from the same sample in a study of shared clonotypes between healthy human individuals. Selected positively for CCR7 and CD45RO-negative, naive CD8 cells excluded terminally differentiated effector memory CD45RA+ cells. Clones were read by immunoSEQ multiplex PCR, and TCRdb kept only the in-frame ones, dropping some. The profile shows roughly 2,000,000 clones, about 95% of them singletons. Sequencing used naive CD8+ T cells sorted from blood. The receptors were sampled from a man younger than 35 in good health.

The table lists this clone with a count of one. The chain has TRBV10-3 and TRBJ2-7, with 8 bases lining up with TRBD1. V dropped 5 bases and J dropped 2; count of bases not matched to a gene: 2. CDR1 and CDR2 (germline): ENHRY, SYGVKD. The CDR3 spans 13 residues. CDR3 in DNA: TGTGCCATCAGTCGGGACAGGACCTACGAGCAGTACTTC. This codes for CAISRDRTYEQYF.

The chain links TRBV30 to TRBJ2-7; no reliable D call. CDR1 is GTSNPN and CDR2 is SVGIG in the germline V gene (reference sequence). V dropped 0 bases and J dropped 2 bases, with 8 bases sitting between them. The CDR3 length is 13 residues. CDR3 sequence reads: CAWSVGNTYEQYF. CDR3 DNA: TGTGCCTGGAGTGTAGGGAATACCTACGAGCAGTACTTC.

The chain recombines TRBV6-6 with TRBJ1-1; D is uncertain. The CDR3 totals 12 residues. Germline lookup yields CDR1 MNHNY and CDR2 SVGAGI (reference sequence). With 2 bases removed from V and 7 bases from J, the gap between germline ends came to 8 bases. CDR3 region: CASSYGPGEAFF. CDR3 in DNA: TGTGCCAGCAGTTACGGGCCCGGTGAAGCTTTCTTT.

The chain links TRBV19 to TRBJ2-1; 10 nucleotides agree with TRBD2. The V gene's germline CDR1 is LNHDA and CDR2 SQIVND (reference sequence). V was pared by 6 bases and J by 5 bases, with 7 bases of the junction left unmatched. The CDR3 is made up of 15 amino acids. The CDR3 DNA follows: TGTGCCAGTAGGTTAGCGGGAGGATCCCACAATGAGCAGTTCTTC. This translates into CASRLAGGSHNEQFF. Variable domain in full (rest from reference TRBV19 and TRBJ2-1): DGGITQSPKYLFRKEGQNVTLSCEQNLNHDAMYWYRQDPGQGLRLIYYSQIVNDFQKGDIAEGYSVSREKKESFPLTVTSAQKNPTAFYLCASRLAGGSHNEQFFGPGTRLTVL.

The chain employs TRBV2 and TRBJ2-7; a possible D gene is TRBD1 (6 bases). The CDR3 consists of 14 residues. The V end was cut by 5 bases, the J end by 4 bases, with 15 bases between. Germline V gives CDR1 SNHLY, CDR2 FYNNEI. CDR3 nucleotides: TGTGCCAGCAGTCTACAGGGCCCGATTTACGAGCAGTACTTC. Residues: CASSLQGPIYEQYF.

V is TRBV10-2 and J is TRBJ1-2; 7 bases map to TRBD1. The CDR3 spans 15 residues. Losses at the gene ends were 2 bases for V and 4 bases for J; bases not matched to a gene: 7. CDR1 WSHSY and CDR2 SAAADI come from the germline V gene. In DNA form, the CDR3 reads TGCGCCAGCAGTGAGCCCAGGACAGGATTCTATGGCTACACCTTC. Translated: CASSEPRTGFYGYTF.

On this clone itself: The same CDR3 also results from other DNA sequences found in this sample. The chain joins TRBV7-9 to TRBJ1-2; possibly TRBD1 for D (5 bases). In germline, CDR1 is SEHNR, CDR2 FQNEAQ (reference sequence). The CDR3 runs to 13 residues. V lost 1 base and J lost 4, with 7 bases in between. The CDR3 region is CASSLGQFYGYTF. CDR3 nucleotide sequence: TGTGCCAGCAGCTTAGGACAGTTCTATGGCTACACCTTC.

This clone was seen more than once but under ten times. The chain uses TRBV10-1 and TRBJ2-1; D might be TRBD2 (5 bases). Per the germline V gene, CDR1 is WNHNN and CDR2 is SYGVQD (reference sequence). Trimming left V 2 bases short and J 8 bases short, with 7 bases between. The CDR3 is 12 residues long. This CDR3 is CASSEGSDEQFF. For the CDR3, the DNA is TGCGCCAGCAGTGAGGGGAGCGATGAGCAGTTCTTC.

This chain uses TRBV28 with TRBJ1-4; D remains unclear. CDR3 size: 13 residues. Trimming stripped 2 bases from V and 4 bases from J, with 5 bases between. Germline V CDR1 and CDR2: MDHEN, SYDVKM. CDR3 region: CASSLLGNEKLFF. For the CDR3, the DNA is TGTGCCAGCAGTTTACTGGGTAATGAAAAACTGTTTTTT.

This clone was seen only once. The chain employs TRBV7-9 and TRBJ2-7; the D gene is possibly TRBD2 (6 bases). Trimming removed 4 bases at V and 7 bases at J, with 14 bases between. The CDR3 has 13 residues. From germline, CDR1 is SEHNR and CDR2 FQNEAQ (reference sequence). DNA of the CDR3: TGTGCCAGCAGCTCGGGAGTTTCGGAAGAGCAGTACTTC. It codes for CASSSGVSEEQYF.

This chain uses TRBV6-5 with TRBJ2-7; no reliable D call. This CDR3 contains 13 residues. V shed 4 bases and J shed 2 bases, with 9 bases lying between them. The V gene's germline CDR1 is MNHEY and CDR2 SVGAGI. The CDR3 DNA reads as TGTGCCAGCAGTTTCTGGGGTCCCTACGAGCAGTACTTC. Amino acid sequence: CASSFWGPYEQYF.

V gene TRBV2 combines with J gene TRBJ1-5, with TRBD1 as a possible D gene (5 bases). This CDR3 region has 15 residues. Between the trimmed V and J ends, which lost 2 bases and 6 bases, there was a span of 14 bases. Germline V gene sequence: CDR1 SNHLY, CDR2 FYNNEI. The CDR3 sequence: CASSEFPGGGQPQHF. CDR3 DNA: TGTGCCAGCAGTGAATTCCCCGGGGGAGGTCAGCCCCAGCATTTT.

This chain links TRBV7-2 with TRBJ1-1, with no clear D. Germline V gene data show CDR1 as SGHTA and CDR2 as FQGNSA. V was trimmed by 5 bases and J by 4 bases, leaving 14 bases between them. The CDR3 runs 14 residues. The CDR3 loop reads CASSPWEGATEAFF. CDR3 bases: TGTGCCAGCAGCCCCTGGGAGGGAGCCACTGAAGCTTTCTTT.

The CDR3 DNA reads TGTGCCAGCAAGGACCGGGCCGGACTCTACGAGCAGTACTTC. It yields the protein CASKDRAGLYEQYF. The chain recombines TRBV2 with TRBJ2-7; a weak D match, TRBD2 (5 bases). V gave up 7 bases and J gave up 3 bases, with 16 bases separating them. The CDR3 is made up of 14 amino acids. CDR1 and CDR2 (germline): SNHLY, FYNNEI. The variable domain in full, with the rest retrieved from reference TRBV2 and TRBJ2-7, is EPEVTQTPSHQVTQMGQEVILRCVPISNHLYFYWYRQILGQKVEFLVSFYNNEISEKSEIFDDQFSVERPDGSNFTLKIRSTKLEDSAMYFCASKDRAGLYEQYFGPGTRLTVT.

CDR3 sequence: CAWGDTLNYGYTF. In DNA, the CDR3 is TGTGCCTGGGGGGACACCCTGAACTATGGCTACACCTTC. This chain uses TRBV30 with TRBJ1-2; TRBD1 is a possible D gene (6 bases). CDR1 is GTSNPN and CDR2 is SVGIG in the germline V gene (reference sequence). With 5 bases removed from V and 2 bases from J, the gap between germline ends came to 12 bases. This CDR3 has 13 amino acids.

This chain uses TRBV5-4 with TRBJ2-7; 9 bases are shared with TRBD1. V lost 3 bases, J lost 2 bases, and 9 bases stayed unmatched. CDR3 size: 16 residues. Germline CDR1 SGHNT, CDR2 YYREEE (reference sequence). CDR3 sequence reads: CASSSSGTGYTYEQYF. CDR3 nucleotide sequence: TGTGCCAGCAGCTCTTCCGGGACAGGGTATACCTACGAGCAGTACTTC. Combining the CDR3 with reference TRBV5-4 and TRBJ2-7 gives the whole variable domain ETGVTQSPTHLIKTRGQQVTLRCSSQSGHNTVSWYQQALGQGPQFIFQYYREEENGRGNFPPRFSGLQFPNYSSELNVNALELDDSALYLCASSSSGTGYTYEQYFGPGTRLTVT.

The chain uses TRBV9 and TRBJ2-1; TRBD2 matches 8 bases. Trimming at V came to 1 base and at J to 5 bases, leaving 8 bases not matched to a gene. Germline-derived CDR1 and CDR2 are SGDLS and YYNGEE. This CDR3 is 16 amino acids long. DNA of the CDR3: TGTGCCAGCAGCGTACCGGGAGCGGGAGATGACAATGAGCAGTTCTTC. Translation gives CASSVPGAGDDNEQFF.

CDR3 bases: TGTGCCAGCAGCGACCGGGACCTCTTCTACGAGCAGTACTTC. Protein product: CASSDRDLFYEQYF. V usage is TRBV5-8 and J usage is TRBJ2-7; D is tentatively TRBD1 or TRBD2 (5 bases each). The CDR3 sequence is 14 residues long. Germline V CDR1 and CDR2: SGHTS, YDEGEE. V lost 4 bases and J 3 bases, leaving 14 bases between the germline ends.

This rearrangement joins TRBV7-7 to TRBJ1-5, with 8 positions matching TRBD1. CDR1 SSHAT and CDR2 FNYEAQ come from the germline V gene (reference sequence). This CDR3 contains 15 residues. The chain's CDR3 is CACGQGRGSNQPQHF. In DNA, the CDR3 is TGTGCTTGTGGACAGGGCCGGGGTAGCAATCAGCCCCAGCATTTT.

The genes are TRBV6-5 and TRBJ2-1; 7 positions match TRBD2. The germline gives CDR1 MNHEY, CDR2 SVGAGI. After removal of 6 bases from V and 9 bases from J, the junction contained 5 bases not matched to a gene. The CDR3 runs to 12 residues. Here the CDR3 DNA reads TGTGCCAGCAGCCTAGGGGAGGGTGAGCAGTTCTTC. Protein product: CASSLGEGEQFF.

The chain joins TRBV27 to TRBJ2-7; unclear D gene. Germline CDR1 MNHEY, CDR2 SMNVEV (reference sequence). This CDR3 is built from 15 residues. V lost 3 bases to trimming and J lost 0 bases, with 12 bases between them. The CDR3 DNA sequence: TGTGCCAGCAGTTTTGTGGGCAGTAGCTCCTACGAGCAGTACTTC. Protein sequence: CASSFVGSSSYEQYF.

The chain carries TRBV6-1 and TRBJ2-7; D call uncertain. Trimming took off 2 bases at V and 2 bases at J, with 10 bases between the two ends. CDR1 and CDR2 (germline): MNHNS, SASEGT. The CDR3 runs to 14 residues. The CDR3 here is CASSERGRPYEQYF. In nucleotides, the CDR3 is TGTGCCAGCAGTGAACGAGGACGACCCTACGAGCAGTACTTC.